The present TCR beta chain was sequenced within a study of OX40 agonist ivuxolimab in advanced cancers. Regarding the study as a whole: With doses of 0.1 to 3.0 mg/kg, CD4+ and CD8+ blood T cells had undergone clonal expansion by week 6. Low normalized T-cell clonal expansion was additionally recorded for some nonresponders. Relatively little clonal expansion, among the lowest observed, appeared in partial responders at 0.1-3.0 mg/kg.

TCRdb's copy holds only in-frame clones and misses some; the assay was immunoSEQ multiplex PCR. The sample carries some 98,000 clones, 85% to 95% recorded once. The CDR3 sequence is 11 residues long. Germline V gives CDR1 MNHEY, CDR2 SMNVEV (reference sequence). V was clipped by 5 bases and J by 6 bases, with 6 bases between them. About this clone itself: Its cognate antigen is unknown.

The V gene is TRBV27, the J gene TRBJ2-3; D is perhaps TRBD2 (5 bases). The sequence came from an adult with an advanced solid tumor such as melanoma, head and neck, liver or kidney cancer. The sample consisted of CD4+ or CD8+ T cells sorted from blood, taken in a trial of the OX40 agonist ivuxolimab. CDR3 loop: CASSRRDTQYF. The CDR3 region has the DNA TGTGCCAGCAGTCGGAGGGATACGCAGTATTTT.